This record looks at one T cell receptor beta chain sequence and its context. UMIs and sample barcodes were carried by the TCR alpha and TCR beta cDNA libraries that 5'RACE produced using constant-segment primers. Each CDR3 protein is one row after TCRdb ran MiXCR on the 5' RACE reads. Of 250,000 to 300,000 distinct CDR3 sequences listed, roughly 15% are singletons. This entry belongs to a study of T-cell memory formation after mild COVID-19. The material sequenced was PBMCs or a T cell subset sorted from them (not recorded which). The receptor comes from a man younger than 30 who had mild COVID-19 (a few samples of this study predate the infection). Cell type and time point are not known.

This CDR3 reads CSATLAGQGSHGYTF. The DNA of the CDR3 is TGCAGTGCCACACTCGCGGGACAGGGATCCCATGGCTACACCTTC. The V and J genes are TRBV20-1 and TRBJ1-2; 9 positions agree with TRBD1. The length of the CDR3 is 15 residues. CDR1 is DFQATT and CDR2 is SNEGSKA in the germline V gene (reference sequence). V lost 6 bases, J lost 6 bases, and 14 bases stayed unmatched.